The present entry profiles one T cell receptor (beta chain) with its context. The CDR3 extends over 15 amino acids. Germline lookup yields CDR1 SGHAT and CDR2 FQNNGV. The V end was cut by 0 bases, the J end by 4 bases, with 9 bases between. The sample's time point: patch test 2, 6 weeks after DPC sensitization. Treatment defined: therapeutic diphenylcyclopropenone sensitization with weekly scalp DPC. The sample comes from a study of human T cells and chemical hapten exposure. Whole-study context: The study sensitized with 2% DPC on a 2 cm by 2 cm patch of upper inner arm skin. Chiefly women, the patients showed alopecia areata, totalis or universalis.

Original processing methods: Sampled TCR counts reached a median of roughly 90,000 per sample, with values ranging from about 20,000 to 700,000. TCRdb passed the RACE reads through MiXCR, listing each CDR3 protein once. None of the V and J calls come from the authors' own analysis; TCRdb made them. The profile shows 69,000 or so distinct CDR3 sequences, about 9.3% of them singletons. The TCR sequence derives from a woman aged 50 to 65 with alopecia areata. Some clones in this sample may be carry-over from other donors' samples. The chain couples TRBV11-2 to TRBJ2-2; perhaps TRBD2 as D (5 bases). This specimen was whole blood, taken in connection with sensitization to the hapten diphenylcyclopropenone (DPC). The CDR3 sequence: CASSLDGVSTGELFF. The CDR3 DNA sequence: TGTGCCAGCAGCTTAGACGGGGTCAGCACCGGGGAGCTGTTTTTT.